Shown below are 15 T cell receptor beta chains from a single sample sequenced in a study of shared clonotypes between healthy human individuals. Here immunoSEQ multiplex PCR was the method, and the copy in TCRdb shows in-frame clones only, minus some. The sample shows about 2 million clones, 85% to 95% of them seen only once. Only CD45RO-negative cells positively selected for CCR7 counted as naive CD8 cells, so terminally differentiated effector memory CD45RA+ cells were excluded. The sequencing sample was made of naive CD8+ T cells sorted from blood. The receptor source for this set is a man aged 18 to 35 in good health.

The chain employs TRBV5-1 and TRBJ2-1, with 7 bases identical to TRBD2. Per germline, CDR1 SGHRS and CDR2 YFSETQ. Trimming took 3 bases from V and 7 from J; bases not matched to a gene: 13. The CDR3 length is 16 residues. As DNA, the CDR3 is TGCGCCAGCAGCTCCCGGGAAGCGGGAAGGAGGAATGAGCAGTTCTTC. It encodes CASSSREAGRRNEQFF.

Remarks on this clone: Other DNA sequences in this sample translate to the same CDR3. The chain combines TRBV7-9 with TRBJ1-2; no clear D. Germline V gene lookup returns CDR1 SEHNR and CDR2 FQNEAQ (reference sequence). The length of the CDR3 is 12 residues. V was cut by 3 bases and J by 2 bases, with 4 bases left in between. The CDR3 nucleotides are TGTGCCAGCAGCTTGGCGAACTATGGCTACACCTTC. Translation gives CASSLANYGYTF.

V usage is TRBV10-3 and J usage is TRBJ2-7; maybe TRBD2 (5 bases). Trimming shortened V by 8 bases and J by 2 bases, and 13 bases separated the two germline ends. CDR1 and CDR2 from the germline V gene are ENHRY and SYGVKD. The length of the CDR3 is 13 residues. The CDR3 protein is CAIARTGTYEQYF. The CDR3 nucleotides read TGTGCCATCGCCAGGACGGGGACCTACGAGCAGTACTTC.

This rearrangement joins TRBV14 to TRBJ2-2; no definite D call. The CDR3 has 13 residues. The germline gives CDR1 SGHDN, CDR2 FVKESK. The V end lost 1 base, the J end lost 4 bases, and 4 bases lay between the germline ends. The CDR3 DNA reads TGTGCCAGCAGCCAAGTTGTCACCGGGGAGCTGTTTTTT. It encodes CASSQVVTGELFF.

The rearrangement joins TRBV13 to TRBJ1-4; D gene unclear. V was clipped by 5 bases and J by 5 bases, with 9 bases between them. The CDR3 runs to 13 residues. The V gene's germline CDR1 is PRHDT and CDR2 FYEKMQ (reference sequence). The CDR3 nucleotides are TGTGCCAGCAGCAGAGCTTCGAATGAAAAACTGTTTTTT. It codes for CASSRASNEKLFF.

The chain has TRBV19 and TRBJ2-5, with D possibly TRBD2 on 6 matching bases. The V and J ends lost 5 bases and 1 base respectively, with 8 bases between them. Germline CDR1 is LNHDA and CDR2 is SQIVND (reference sequence). The CDR3 spans 13 residues. The CDR3 bases are TGTGCCAGTAGTGGGGACTTCCAAGAGACCCAGTACTTC. Protein: CASSGDFQETQYF.

The chain joins TRBV11-2 to TRBJ2-2; no definite D call. Trimming left V 5 bases short and J 3 bases short, with 4 bases between. Germline CDR1 SGHAT, CDR2 FQNNGV. CDR3 length: 12 amino acids. DNA of the CDR3: TGTGCCAGCAGCGCGTACACCGGGGAGCTGTTTTTT. It codes for CASSAYTGELFF.

Regarding this clone: Other DNA sequences in this sample translate to the same CDR3. CDR3 DNA: TGTGCCAGCAGCGTAAGCGGGAGGGAAGAGACCCAGTACTTC. Its translation: CASSVSGREETQYF. The chain joins TRBV9 to TRBJ2-5; 10 bases align to TRBD2. Germline loops: CDR1 SGDLS, CDR2 YYNGEE. The trim removed 1 base at V and 3 bases at J, leaving 0 bases unmatched. CDR3 length: 14 amino acids.

The chain is built from TRBV5-4 and TRBJ2-5, with D maybe TRBD2 (5 bases). Germline V gene sequence: CDR1 SGHNT, CDR2 YYREEE (reference sequence). This CDR3 is built from 15 residues. V lost 1 base and J lost 0, with 10 bases in between. CDR3 DNA: TGTGCCAGCAGCTTGATGGGAGTGTACCAAGAGACCCAGTACTTC. Amino acid sequence: CASSLMGVYQETQYF.

As regards this clone: This sample includes further DNA sequences coding for the same CDR3. The genes are TRBV9 and TRBJ2-1, with TRBD2 matching over 14 bases. The length of the CDR3 is 17 residues. V lost 4 bases to trimming and J lost 0 bases; unmatched junction nucleotides: 3. Germline loops: CDR1 SGDLS, CDR2 YYNGEE. The CDR3 nucleotides are TGTGCCAGCAGCCCAGGGACTAGCGGGAGCTCCTACAATGAGCAGTTCTTC. Protein sequence: CASSPGTSGSSYNEQFF.

The chain is built from TRBV18 and TRBJ2-3, with 14 bases lining up with TRBD2. CDR3 length: 16 amino acids. Losses at the gene ends were 2 bases for V and 3 bases for J; bases not matched to a gene: 1. Looked up from germline, CDR1 is KGHSH and CDR2 is LQKENI. The CDR3 bases are TGTGCCAGCTCACCAGGGACTAGCGGGAGAACAGATACGCAGTATTTT. This translates into CASSPGTSGRTDTQYF.

About this clone itself: The sample holds other DNA sequences that translate to the same CDR3. The V call is TRBV27, the J call TRBJ2-2; D gene ambiguous. Germline V gene sequence: CDR1 MNHEY, CDR2 SMNVEV (reference sequence). V lost 5 bases, J lost 6 bases, and 7 bases lay in between. CDR3 length: 12 amino acids. The CDR3 loop reads CASSPLSGELFF. The CDR3 nucleotides read TGTGCCAGCAGTCCGCTTTCCGGGGAGCTGTTTTTT.

This sequence joins TRBV5-1 and TRBJ2-7; no clear D. This CDR3 has 16 residues. Per the germline V gene, CDR1 is SGHRS and CDR2 is YFSETQ. V was clipped by 2 bases and J by 5 bases, with 20 bases between them. The CDR3 nucleotides are TGCGCCAGCAGCTTCTGGAGTTCAGGCCCTTCGAACGAGCAGTACTTC. Translating it yields CASSFWSSGPSNEQYF.

A remark on this clone: Other DNA sequences within the sample encode an identical CDR3. The rearrangement joins TRBV11-2 to TRBJ2-7; 11 nucleotides align to TRBD1. Per the germline V gene, CDR1 is SGHAT and CDR2 is FQNNGV. The CDR3 has 14 amino acids. Germline trimming cut 3 bases from V and 4 bases from J; bases unmatched to any gene: 2. The CDR3 DNA follows: TGTGCCAGCAGCTTGGGACAGGGGGGTTACGAGCAGTACTTC. This codes for CASSLGQGGYEQYF.

The V and J genes are TRBV18 and TRBJ2-3, with TRBD1 matching 7 bases. Germline V CDR1 and CDR2: KGHSH, LQKENI. CDR3 length: 17 residues. The J segment lost 0 bases and the V segment lost 0 bases, leaving 6 bases of the junction unmatched. The CDR3 loop is CASSPPRQGRSTDTQYF. The CDR3 DNA is TGTGCCAGCTCACCACCGAGACAGGGACGAAGCACAGATACGCAGTATTTT.